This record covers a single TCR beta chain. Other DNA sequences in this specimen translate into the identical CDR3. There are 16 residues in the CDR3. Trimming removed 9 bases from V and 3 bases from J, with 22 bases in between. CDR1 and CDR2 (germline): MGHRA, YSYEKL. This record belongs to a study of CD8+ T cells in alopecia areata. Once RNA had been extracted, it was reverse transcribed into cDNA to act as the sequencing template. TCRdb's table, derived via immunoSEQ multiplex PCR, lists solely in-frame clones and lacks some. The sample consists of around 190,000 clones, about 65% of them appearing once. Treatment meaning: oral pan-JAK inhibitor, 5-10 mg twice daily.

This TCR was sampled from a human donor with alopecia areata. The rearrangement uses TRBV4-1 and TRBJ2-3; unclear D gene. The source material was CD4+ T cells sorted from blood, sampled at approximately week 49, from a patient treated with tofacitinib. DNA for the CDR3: TGCGCCAGTGCCTTTGACCGGGCGCGAAAAACAGATACGCAGTATTTT. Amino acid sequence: CASAFDRARKTDTQYF.